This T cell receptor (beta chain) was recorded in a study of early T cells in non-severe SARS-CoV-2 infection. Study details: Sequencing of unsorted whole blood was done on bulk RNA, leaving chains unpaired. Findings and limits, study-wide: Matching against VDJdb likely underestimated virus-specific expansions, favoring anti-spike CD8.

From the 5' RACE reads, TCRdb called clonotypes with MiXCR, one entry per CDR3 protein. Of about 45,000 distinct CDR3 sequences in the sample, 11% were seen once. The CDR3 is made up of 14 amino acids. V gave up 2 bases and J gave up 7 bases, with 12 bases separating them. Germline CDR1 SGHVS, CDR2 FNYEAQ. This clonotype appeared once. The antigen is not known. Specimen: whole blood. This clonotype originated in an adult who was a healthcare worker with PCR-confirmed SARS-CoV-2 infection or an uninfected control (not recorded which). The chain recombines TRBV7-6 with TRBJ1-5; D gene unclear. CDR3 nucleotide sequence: TGTGCCAGCAGCTTACGTCCGACTAGCCAGCCCCAGCATTTT. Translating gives CASSLRPTSQPQHF.